This entry is about one TCR beta chain. Its antigen is still unknown. Trimming shortened V by 0 bases and J by 4 bases, and 6 bases separated the two germline ends. The CDR3 has 13 residues. Germline CDR1 is MNHEY and CDR2 is SMNVEV (reference sequence). The method was immunoSEQ multiplex PCR; TCRdb's version includes in-frame clones alone and lacks a portion of them. The sample holds 430,000 or so clones, 80% to 90% seen once. The data originate from a study of Ad26.COV2.S vaccination and SARS-CoV-2 variants. Across the study: The vaccine Ad26.COV2.S was put into the muscle once, or twice with 56 days between.

As for treatment: roughly 18 received Ad26.COV2.S at low or high dose, single or two shots; five or six received placebo; per-sample allocation not given. The study sampled participants on day 63 after the first vaccine or placebo injection. General study findings and limits: Substantial post-vaccination breadth of spike-specific CD8+ and CD4+ T cell responses was reported.

The sequences come from peripheral blood, collected in a trial of Ad26.COV2.S vaccine versus placebo. The receptor comes from a person aged 18-60 years who received the Ad26.COV2.S COVID-19 vaccine or a placebo. This chain connects TRBV27 to TRBJ1-2; D call uncertain. DNA for the CDR3: TGTGCCAGCAGTTTATCGCCCGGCTATGGCTACACCTTC. Protein sequence: CASSLSPGYGYTF.